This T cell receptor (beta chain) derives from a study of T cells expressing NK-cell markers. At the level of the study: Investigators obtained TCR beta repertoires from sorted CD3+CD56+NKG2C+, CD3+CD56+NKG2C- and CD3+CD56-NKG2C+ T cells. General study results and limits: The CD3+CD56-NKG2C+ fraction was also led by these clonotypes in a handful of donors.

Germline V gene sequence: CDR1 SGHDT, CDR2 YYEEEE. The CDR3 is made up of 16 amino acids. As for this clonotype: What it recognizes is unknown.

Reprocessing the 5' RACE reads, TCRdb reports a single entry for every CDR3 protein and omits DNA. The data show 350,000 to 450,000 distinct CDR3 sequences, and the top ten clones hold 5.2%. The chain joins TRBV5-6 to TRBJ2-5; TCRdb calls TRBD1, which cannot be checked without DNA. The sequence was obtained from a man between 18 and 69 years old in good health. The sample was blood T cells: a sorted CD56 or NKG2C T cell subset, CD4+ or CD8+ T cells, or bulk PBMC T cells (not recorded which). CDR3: CASSFDPGGTQETQYF.